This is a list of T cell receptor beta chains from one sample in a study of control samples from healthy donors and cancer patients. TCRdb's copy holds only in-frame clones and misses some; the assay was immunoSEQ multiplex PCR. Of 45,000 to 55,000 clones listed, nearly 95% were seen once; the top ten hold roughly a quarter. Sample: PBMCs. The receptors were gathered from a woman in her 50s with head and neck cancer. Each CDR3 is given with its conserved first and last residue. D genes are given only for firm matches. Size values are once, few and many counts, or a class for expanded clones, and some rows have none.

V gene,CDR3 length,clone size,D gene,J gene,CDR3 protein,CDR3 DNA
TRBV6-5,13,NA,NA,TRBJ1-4,CASNGLGREKLFF,TGTGCCAGCAACGGACTTGGGAGAGAAAAACTGTTTTTT
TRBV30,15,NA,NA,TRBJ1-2,CALVSGASSVYGYTF,TGTGCCTTGGTCTCGGGGGCGTCATCCGTCTATGGCTACACCTTC
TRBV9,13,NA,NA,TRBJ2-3,CASSVRVRDTQYF,TGTGCCAGCAGCGTACGGGTCCGGGATACGCAGTATTTT
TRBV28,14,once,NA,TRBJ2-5,CASSPVGAEETQYF,TGTGCCAGCAGTCCTGTGGGGGCCGAAGAGACCCAGTACTTC
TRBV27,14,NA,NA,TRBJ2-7,CASSLYFGVYEQYF,TGTGCCAGCAGTTTATATTTCGGCGTTTACGAGCAGTACTTC
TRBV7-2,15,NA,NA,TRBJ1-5,CASSLGVRVNQPQHF,TGTGCCAGCAGCTTAGGGGTCAGGGTCAATCAGCCCCAGCATTTT
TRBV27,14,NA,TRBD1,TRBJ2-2,CASKGQGDTGELFF,TGTGCCAGCAAAGGGCAGGGGGACACCGGGGAGCTGTTTTTT
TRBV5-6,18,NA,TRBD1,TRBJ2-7,CASSEVQGAGLSSYEQYF,TGTGCCAGCAGCGAGGTACAGGGGGCAGGACTCAGCTCCTACGAGCAGTACTTC
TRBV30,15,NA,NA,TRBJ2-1,CAWSVTSYSYNEQFF,TGTGCCTGGAGTGTAACTTCCTACTCCTACAATGAGCAGTTCTTC
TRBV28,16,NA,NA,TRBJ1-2,CASSLPTRTLNYGYTF,TGTGCCAGCAGTTTACCCACCCGGACCCTCAACTATGGCTACACCTTC
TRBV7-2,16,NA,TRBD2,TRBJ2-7,CASSLFPGLAGYEQYF,TGTGCCAGCAGCCTCTTCCCGGGACTAGCGGGGTACGAGCAGTACTTC
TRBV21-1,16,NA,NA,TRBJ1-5,CASRGPDRGLSRAQHF,TGTGCCAGCAGGGGCCCGGACAGGGGCCTCTCAAGGGCCCAGCATTTT
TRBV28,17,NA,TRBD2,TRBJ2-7,CASTSIGTSGRAPEQYF,TGTGCCAGCACCTCAATAGGGACTAGCGGGAGGGCCCCCGAGCAGTACTTC
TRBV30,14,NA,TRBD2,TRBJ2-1,CAWRGLSGINEQFF,TGTGCCTGGAGGGGGCTTAGCGGGATCAATGAGCAGTTCTTC
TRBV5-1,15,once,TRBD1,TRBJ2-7,CASSLTATGRAEQYF,TGCGCCAGCAGCCTAACGGCGACAGGGAGAGCCGAGCAGTACTTC
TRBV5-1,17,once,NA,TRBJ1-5,CASSLVPGGWFNQPQHF,TGCGCCAGCAGCTTGGTGCCGGGGGGCTGGTTCAATCAGCCCCAGCATTTT
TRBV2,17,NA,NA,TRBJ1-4,CASRAAGTVATNEKLFF,TGTGCCAGCAGAGCGGCGGGGACGGTTGCAACTAATGAAAAACTGTTTTTT